What follows are 26 T cell receptor beta chains derived from one specimen sequenced in a study of shared clonotypes between healthy human individuals. Sequencing was performed with immunoSEQ multiplex PCR; in TCRdb, only in-frame clones are kept and a portion is missing. The sample has hundreds of thousands of clones, around 72% seen once. The sample was memory CD4+ T cells sorted from blood. Subset defined: CD45RA-negative fraction. Every receptor here comes from a woman in her twenties or thirties in good health.

The chain recombines TRBV28 with TRBJ2-5; 10 positions match TRBD1. CDR1 and CDR2 from the germline V gene are MDHEN and SYDVKM. The CDR3 is 18 residues long. V gave up 3 bases and J gave up 1 base; unmatched junction bases: 11. In DNA form, the CDR3 reads TGTGCCAGCAGTTTTCCTTTCCTCGGGGACAGGGGCCAAGAGACCCAGTACTTC. Protein: CASSFPFLGDRGQETQYF.

This clone was seen once. The V gene is TRBV10-3, the J gene TRBJ2-3, with 7 nucleotides matching TRBD1. CDR3 length equals 14 residues. The germline gives CDR1 ENHRY, CDR2 SYGVKD. With V trimmed by 10 bases and J by 4 bases, 11 bases remained unmatched. Written as DNA, the CDR3 is TGTGCCAGCCGGACAGGTGGTTACCCAGATACGCAGTATTTT. Protein: CASRTGGYPDTQYF.

The CDR3 reads CASSVGQGRRQPQHF. CDR3 nucleotide sequence: TGTGCCAGCAGTGTGGGACAGGGGAGGCGTCAGCCCCAGCATTTT. The chain employs TRBV6-1 and TRBJ1-5; 10 bases match TRBD1. V shed 4 bases and J 6 bases; nucleotides not matched to a gene: 6. CDR1 MNHNS and CDR2 SASEGT come from the germline V gene. The CDR3 spans 15 residues.

Concerning this clone itself: A read error may account for a junction end that differs from germline. The chain uses TRBV5-5 and TRBJ2-5, with D hard to call. CDR3 length equals 13 residues. Germline V gene data show CDR1 as SGHKS and CDR2 as YYEKEE (reference sequence). The CDR3 DNA follows: TGTGCCAGCAGCTTGTGGCACCAGGAGACCCAGTACTTC. Amino acids: CASSLWHQETQYF. The full variable domain, in which reference TRBV5-5 and TRBJ2-5 provide the parts outside the CDR3, is DAGVTQSPTHLIKTRGQQVTLRCSPISGHKSVSWYQQVLGQGPQFIFQYYEKEERGRGNFPDRFSARQFPNYSSELNVNALLLGDSALYLCASSLWHQETQYFGPGTRLLVL.

The V gene is TRBV28, the J gene TRBJ2-2; D assignment may be TRBD1 or TRBD2 (5 bases each). Trimming pared 8 bases from V and 0 bases from J, leaving 7 bases between. The germline V gene encodes CDR1 MDHEN and CDR2 SYDVKM. CDR3 length: 13 amino acids. The CDR3 coding sequence is TGTGCCAGCGAGGGGTCGAACACCGGGGAGCTGTTTTTT. It encodes CASEGSNTGELFF.

The V and J genes are TRBV7-9 and TRBJ2-1, with no clear D. Germline values: CDR1 SEHNR, CDR2 FQNEAQ (reference sequence). The CDR3 is 12 residues long. V lost 7 bases, J lost 5 bases, and 9 bases lay in between. CDR3 nucleotide sequence: TGTGCCAGCAAGACGGACGACAATGAGCAGTTCTTC. It yields the protein CASKTDDNEQFF.

The chain recombines TRBV5-1 with TRBJ2-7; D tentatively reads TRBD1 or TRBD2 (6 bases each). Between the trimmed V and J ends, which lost 2 bases and 6 bases, there was a span of 15 bases. CDR3 length: 14 amino acids. CDR1 is SGHRS, CDR2 YFSETQ, per germline. In DNA, the CDR3 is TGCGCCAGCAGCTTACAGGGCCCCGGGAGCGAGCAGTACTTC. This encodes CASSLQGPGSEQYF.

This sequence joins TRBV10-3 and TRBJ1-4, with D perhaps matching TRBD1 (5 bases). CDR1 is ENHRY, CDR2 SYGVKD, per germline. This CDR3 is built from 17 residues. Trimming left V 4 bases short and J 5 bases short, with 20 bases between. This chain's CDR3 is CAISARSPGLTNEKLFF. The CDR3 DNA follows: TGTGCCATCAGTGCTCGTAGTCCGGGACTGACGAATGAAAAACTGTTTTTT.

This rearrangement joins TRBV6-5 to TRBJ2-7, with 9 bases lining up with TRBD1. V dropped 2 bases and J dropped 5; count of bases not matched to a gene: 4. The length of the CDR3 is 14 residues. Looked up from germline, CDR1 is MNHEY and CDR2 is SVGAGI. CDR3 protein: CASSYGTGLHEQYF. DNA of the CDR3: TGTGCCAGCAGTTACGGGACAGGGCTACACGAGCAGTACTTC.

This chain links TRBV14 with TRBJ2-6, with 7 bases matching TRBD2. Germline loops: CDR1 SGHDN, CDR2 FVKESK. The V gene end was trimmed by 4 bases and the J gene end by 0 bases; junction bases not matched to a gene: 3. The CDR3 covers 16 residues. CDR3 residues: CASSRGGYSGANVLTF. DNA of the CDR3: TGTGCCAGCAGCCGGGGGGGTTACTCTGGGGCCAACGTCCTGACTTTC.

This chain connects TRBV19 to TRBJ2-1; weak D call: TRBD2 (6 bases). V lost 6 bases, J lost 2 bases, and 8 bases lay in between. This CDR3 has 13 residues. Germline V lookup: CDR1 LNHDA, CDR2 SQIVND (reference sequence). The chain's CDR3 is CASRGTAYNEQFF. The CDR3 DNA reads TGTGCCAGTAGGGGGACTGCCTACAATGAGCAGTTCTTC.

In regard to this clone: At one of its ends the junction is not consistent with the germline gene, which may arise from a read error. The DNA for the CDR3 is TGTGCCAGCAGAGGGATTTATGGCTACACCTTC. It encodes CASRGIYGYTF. The genes are TRBV4-1 and TRBJ1-2; no definite D call. This CDR3 contains 11 residues. Germline V gives CDR1 MGHRA, CDR2 YSYEKL.

The chain has TRBV28 and TRBJ1-2; D not resolved. CDR3 size: 16 residues. Trimming cost V 8 bases and J 4 bases, with 23 bases left between them. Germline CDR1 MDHEN, CDR2 SYDVKM. The CDR3 spells CASLLEGLSPSYGYTF. CDR3 nucleotide sequence: TGTGCCAGCCTCCTAGAAGGGTTAAGTCCGAGCTATGGCTACACCTTC.

The J gene is TRBJ1-1, the V gene TRBV5-4; 10 nucleotides match TRBD1. Trimming took 5 bases from V and 3 from J; bases not matched to a gene: 10. Looked up from germline, CDR1 is SGHNT and CDR2 is YYREEE (reference sequence). The CDR3 loop spans 16 amino acids. The CDR3 sequence: CASSWTGGTLDTEAFF. The CDR3 DNA sequence: TGTGCCAGCAGTTGGACAGGGGGAACGTTGGACACTGAAGCTTTCTTT. Looking up the rest from reference TRBV5-4 and TRBJ1-1 gives the full variable domain: ETGVTQSPTHLIKTRGQQVTLRCSSQSGHNTVSWYQQALGQGPQFIFQYYREEENGRGNFPPRFSGLQFPNYSSELNVNALELDDSALYLCASSWTGGTLDTEAFFGQGTRLTVV.

The rearrangement joins TRBV5-1 to TRBJ2-5, with 8 bases that match TRBD1. Germline lookup yields CDR1 SGHRS and CDR2 YFSETQ. The V gene end was trimmed by 4 bases and the J gene end by 2 bases; junction bases not matched to a gene: 7. CDR3 length: 15 amino acids. The chain's CDR3 is CASSTWTGKQETQYF. CDR3 in DNA: TGCGCCAGCAGCACCTGGACAGGGAAGCAAGAGACCCAGTACTTC. Supplemented by reference TRBV5-1 and TRBJ2-5, the full variable domain reads KAGVTQTPRYLIKTRGQQVTLSCSPISGHRSVSWYQQTPGQGLQFLFEYFSETQRNKGNFPGRFSGRQFSNSRSEMNVSTLELGDSALYLCASSTWTGKQETQYFGPGTRLLVL.

This clone was detected only a few times. The chain carries TRBV6-1 and TRBJ1-2; a possible D gene is TRBD1 (5 bases). With 6 bases removed from V and 5 bases from J, the gap between germline ends came to 16 bases. CDR1 and CDR2 (germline): MNHNS, SASEGT. The CDR3 runs 14 residues. CDR3 sequence: CASRVGTDTYGYTF. Here the CDR3 DNA reads TGTGCCAGCAGAGTCGGGACGGATACTTATGGCTACACCTTC.

CDR3 loop: CASSESIQGYGYTF. The CDR3 region has the DNA TGCGCCAGCAGTGAGTCGATACAGGGCTATGGCTACACCTTC. The rearrangement joins TRBV10-2 to TRBJ1-2; D perhaps matches TRBD1 (6 bases). Trimming took off 0 bases at V and 4 bases at J, with 9 bases between the two ends. Germline lookup yields CDR1 WSHSY and CDR2 SAAADI. This CDR3 comprises 14 residues.

V gene TRBV28 combines with J gene TRBJ2-7; D is unresolved. This CDR3 spans 14 amino acids. V was pared by 7 bases and J by 0 bases, with 13 bases between. Germline CDR1 is MDHEN and CDR2 is SYDVKM. In DNA, the CDR3 is TGTGCCAGCACCATGGCTACAAACTCCTACGAGCAGTACTTC. Its protein is CASTMATNSYEQYF.

The chain carries TRBV7-8 and TRBJ2-3; D may be TRBD2 (7 bases). Germline CDR1 is SGHVS and CDR2 is FQNEAQ. This CDR3 contains 17 residues. The V and J ends lost 5 bases and 4 bases respectively, with 22 bases between them. The CDR3 sequence is CASSTPKGGGLADTQYF. CDR3 DNA: TGTGCCAGCAGCACCCCGAAGGGGGGAGGGTTGGCAGATACGCAGTATTTT.

The chain carries TRBV5-1 and TRBJ2-4, with a weak D call TRBD1 (5 bases). The CDR3 consists of 16 residues. V was cut by 0 bases and J by 6 bases, with 16 bases left in between. In germline, CDR1 is SGHRS, CDR2 YFSETQ. The CDR3 protein is CASSLGMGQGRNIQYF. The CDR3 nucleotides read TGCGCCAGCAGCTTGGGAATGGGGCAGGGCAGAAACATTCAGTACTTC. Based on the CDR3 plus reference TRBV5-1 and TRBJ2-4, the full variable domain is KAGVTQTPRYLIKTRGQQVTLSCSPISGHRSVSWYQQTPGQGLQFLFEYFSETQRNKGNFPGRFSGRQFSNSRSEMNVSTLELGDSALYLCASSLGMGQGRNIQYFGAGTRLSVL.

CDR3 amino acids: CASRQGGRTDTQYF. The DNA for the CDR3 is TGTGCCAGCAGACAGGGGGGGCGCACAGATACGCAGTATTTT. V usage is TRBV28 and J usage is TRBJ2-3; perhaps TRBD1 as D (8 bases). The CDR3 has 14 residues. Germline V lookup: CDR1 MDHEN, CDR2 SYDVKM. Trimming removed 6 bases at V and 1 base at J, with 11 bases between.

This clone was counted only a few times. The same CDR3 arises from other DNA sequences in this sample as well. This rearrangement joins TRBV19 to TRBJ1-1, with D perhaps TRBD1 (6 bases). The length of the CDR3 is 14 residues. Trimming pared 3 bases from V and 0 bases from J, leaving 8 bases between. Germline CDR1 LNHDA, CDR2 SQIVND (reference sequence). CDR3 protein: CASSIGQLNTEAFF. CDR3 nucleotide sequence: TGTGCCAGTAGTATCGGACAGTTGAACACTGAAGCTTTCTTT.

J is TRBJ1-2 and V is TRBV5-6; a possible D gene is TRBD1 (6 bases). V was shortened by 9 bases and J by 1 base, with 13 bases between the two germline ends. Per germline, CDR1 SGHDT and CDR2 YYEEEE. The CDR3 is made up of 13 amino acids. DNA of the CDR3: TGTGCCACCACTGACAGGAATAACTATGGCTACACCTTC. This sequence encodes CATTDRNNYGYTF. The full variable domain, rest sourced from reference TRBV5-6 and TRBJ1-2, is DAGVTQSPTHLIKTRGQQVTLRCSPKSGHDTVSWYQQALGQGPQFIFQYYEEEERQRGNFPDRFSGHQFPNYSSELNVNALLLGDSALYLCATTDRNNYGYTFGSGTRLTVV.

The rearrangement joins TRBV5-1 to TRBJ2-7; 11 bases match TRBD2. Germline CDR1 and CDR2: SGHRS and YFSETQ. J gave up 5 bases and V 6 bases, and 16 bases lay outside the gene matches. This CDR3 has 17 residues. As DNA, the CDR3 is TGCGCCAGCACCGAGGGACTAGCGGCAGGCGGTCTTAACGAGCAGTACTTC. It specifies CASTEGLAAGGLNEQYF.

In the case of this clone: Other DNA sequences in this specimen translate into the identical CDR3. The V gene is TRBV20-1, the J gene TRBJ1-2, with no clear D. The CDR3 has 11 residues. CDR1 and CDR2 from the germline V gene are DFQATT and SNEGSKA (reference sequence). Trimming took 1 base from V and 2 from J, leaving 2 bases between them. CDR3 sequence reads: CSARANYGYTF. The CDR3 DNA sequence: TGCAGTGCTAGAGCAAACTATGGCTACACCTTC.

The V call is TRBV5-4, the J call TRBJ2-4; possibly TRBD2 for D (5 bases). Germline CDR1 reads SGHNT; CDR2 reads YYREEE (reference sequence). CDR3 length: 14 amino acids. V lost 4 bases and J lost 6, with 14 bases in between. CDR3 loop: CASSTILGPNIQYF. The DNA of the CDR3 is TGTGCCAGCAGCACCATACTAGGCCCAAACATTCAGTACTTC.